A single T cell receptor (beta chain) is shown here with its context. Antigen: not known. The donors were members of the roughly 130-subject validation cohort (separate from the approximately 670-subject first cohort). The germline CDR1 and CDR2 sequences are SQVTM and ANQGSEA. The V end was cut by 6 bases, the J end by 0 bases, with 9 bases between. The CDR3 has 13 residues. The source of the sample is a study of cytomegalovirus exposure and HLA in healthy donors. Study observations and caveats: CMV antigen specificity of three CMV-associated chains was confirmed in vitro. Associated with cytomegalovirus, according to the listing, were 150 to 200 TCR beta chains.

Only in-frame clones appear in the TCRdb table, and some are missing; sequencing was by immunoSEQ multiplex PCR. The data hold roughly 80,000 clones, with 85% to 95% observed a single time. This TCR derives from a man aged 18 to 29 in good health and CMV-seronegative. Sequences were obtained from PBMCs. V is TRBV29-1 and J is TRBJ1-3; weak D call: TRBD1 (6 bases). CDR3 coding DNA: TGCAGCGTACAGGGAAACTCTGGAAACACCATATATTTT. Protein sequence: CSVQGNSGNTIYF.